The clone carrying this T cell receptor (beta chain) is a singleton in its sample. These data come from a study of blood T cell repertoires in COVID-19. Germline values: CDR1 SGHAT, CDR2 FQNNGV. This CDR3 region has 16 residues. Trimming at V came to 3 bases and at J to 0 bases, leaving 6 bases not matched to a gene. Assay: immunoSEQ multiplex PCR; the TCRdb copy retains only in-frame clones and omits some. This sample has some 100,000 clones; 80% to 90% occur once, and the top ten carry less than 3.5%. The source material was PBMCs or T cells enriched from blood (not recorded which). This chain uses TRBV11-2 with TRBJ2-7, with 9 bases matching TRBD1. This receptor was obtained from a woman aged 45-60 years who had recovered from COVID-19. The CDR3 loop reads CASSFRWGQGSYEQYF. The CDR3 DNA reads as TGTGCCAGCAGCTTCCGATGGGGACAGGGCTCCTACGAGCAGTACTTC.